This note documents a single T cell receptor (beta chain) sequence. The sample originates from a study of blood T cell repertoires in COVID-19. Method: immunoSEQ multiplex PCR; TCRdb's copy keeps in-frame clones and lacks some. The data hold roughly 140,000 clones, with roughly four fifths observed a single time. Sequencing was carried out using peripheral blood. The clonotype was recovered from a woman of 80 years or more with acute or convalescent COVID-19.

CDR3 nucleotides: TGTGCCAGCAGTTTAAATACCGGGGGGATTGAGACCCAGTACTTC. The encoded protein is CASSLNTGGIETQYF. V gene TRBV28 combines with J gene TRBJ2-5, with TRBD2 matching 7 bases. J was trimmed by 5 bases and V by 2 bases; bases with no gene match: 8. The V gene's germline CDR1 is MDHEN and CDR2 SYDVKM. This CDR3 spans 15 amino acids.